The 20 T cell receptor beta chains below come from one sample, sequenced in a study of cytomegalovirus exposure and HLA in healthy donors. PCR primers comprised 60 Vbeta and 13 Jbeta primers. This table comes from immunoSEQ multiplex PCR, and its TCRdb copy is limited to in-frame clones, with some not included. The sample has about 140,000 clones; 61% are singletons. The specimen was PBMCs. These receptors originate from a male donor in good health and CMV-seronegative.

This clone has more than one count but fewer than ten. The V gene is TRBV29-1, the J gene TRBJ1-1; TRBD1 might be the D (6 bases). The CDR3 extends over 11 amino acids. V gave up 6 bases and J gave up 11 bases, with 16 bases separating them. The germline gives CDR1 SQVTM, CDR2 ANQGSEA. The CDR3 region has the DNA TGCAGCGTCGAATACACAGGGAGTGCTTTCTTT. It specifies CSVEYTGSAFF.

The CDR3 DNA sequence: TGTGCCACCAGCGGAAGACTAGCGGGGGACAATGAGCAGTTCTTC. It is translated as CATSGRLAGDNEQFF. The V gene is TRBV15, the J gene TRBJ2-1; 12 bases agree with TRBD2. Unmatched junction bases numbered 4, after V lost 5 bases and J lost 5 bases. This CDR3 region has 15 residues. Germline V gene sequence: CDR1 LNHNV, CDR2 YYDKDF (reference sequence).

This clone was counted a few times. The chain couples TRBV5-1 to TRBJ2-5; possible D gene TRBD2, 5 bases. The CDR3 is made up of 13 amino acids. The V end was cut by 5 bases, the J end by 1 base, with 9 bases between. Germline V gene sequence: CDR1 SGHRS, CDR2 YFSETQ. This chain's CDR3 is CASSLSAQETQYF. The CDR3 DNA follows: TGCGCCAGCAGTCTTAGCGCCCAAGAGACCCAGTACTTC.

The chain has TRBV2 and TRBJ2-7; 9 bases line up with TRBD1. This CDR3 spans 12 amino acids. CDR1 is SNHLY, CDR2 FYNNEI, per germline. V was clipped by 4 bases and J by 6 bases; unmatched bases: 1. The CDR3 protein is CASSGTGAEQYF. The CDR3 region has the DNA TGTGCCAGCAGTGGGACAGGGGCCGAGCAGTACTTC.

This clone was detected only a few times. The chain couples TRBV7-3 to TRBJ2-1; 16 positions agree with TRBD2. Germline values: CDR1 SGHTA, CDR2 FQGTGA. After removal of 4 bases from V and 0 bases from J, the junction contained 9 bases not matched to a gene. CDR3 length: 20 amino acids. This chain's CDR3 is CASSSPPGLAGGSSYNEQFF. The CDR3 nucleotides read TGTGCCAGCAGCTCACCCCCGGGACTAGCGGGGGGGAGCTCCTACAATGAGCAGTTCTTC. The whole variable domain, remainder taken from reference TRBV7-3 and TRBJ2-1, is GAGVSQTPSNKVTEKGKYVELRCDPISGHTALYWYRQSLGQGPEFLIYFQGTGAADDSGLPNDRFFAVRPEGSVSTLKIQRTERGDSAVYLCASSSPPGLAGGSSYNEQFFGPGTRLTVL.

The table lists this clone with a few counts. The chain uses TRBV5-4 and TRBJ1-1; D is ambiguous. The germline V gene has CDR1 SGHNT and CDR2 YYREEE (reference sequence). V was pared by 2 bases and J by 6 bases, with 14 bases between. The CDR3 totals 14 residues. CDR3 region: CASSFMRNRAEAFF. CDR3 sequence (DNA): TGTGCCAGCAGCTTCATGAGGAACCGCGCTGAAGCTTTCTTT.

Notes on this clone: Sequence at one end of the junction differs from germline and may be a read error. The gene calls are TRBV5-1 and TRBJ2-7; 9 bases match TRBD1. This CDR3 is 15 amino acids long. CDR1 and CDR2 from the germline V gene are SGHRS and YFSETQ. Written as DNA, the CDR3 is TGCTCCAGCAGCCCGAGTCCCGGGACAGGGAACGAGCAGTACTTC. This codes for CSSSPSPGTGNEQYF.

The CDR3 nucleotides are TGTGCCAGCAGCCTAAGACAGGGGTCCACAGATACGCAGTATTTT. It translates to CASSLRQGSTDTQYF. The chain uses TRBV11-3 and TRBJ2-3; TRBD1 matches 8 bases. J was trimmed by 2 bases and V by 5 bases; bases with no gene match: 6. CDR1 and CDR2 (germline): SGHNT, YENEEA. The CDR3 sequence is 15 residues long.

The CDR3 DNA reads TGCAGCGTAGACAGGGGTGGCACCGGGGAGCTGTTTTTT. This translates into CSVDRGGTGELFF. This chain connects TRBV29-1 to TRBJ2-2; 8 nucleotides match TRBD1. Losses at the gene ends were 6 bases for V and 4 bases for J; bases not matched to a gene: 4. CDR1 is SQVTM, CDR2 ANQGSEA, per germline. This CDR3 region has 13 residues.

This clone was observed once. This chain joins TRBV19 and TRBJ2-3; TRBD2 agrees at 9 bases. J lost 2 bases, V lost 6 bases, and 9 bases had no gene match. The CDR3 extends over 16 amino acids. Per germline, CDR1 LNHDA and CDR2 SQIVND (reference sequence). The CDR3, as DNA: TGTGCCAGTAGCTCGTCAAGCGGGGGGACCACAGATACGCAGTATTTT. Its translation is CASSSSSGGTTDTQYF.

The genes are TRBV30 and TRBJ2-1, with TRBD2 matching 7 bases. CDR3 length: 15 residues. Trimming took 5 bases from V and 4 from J; bases not matched to a gene: 11. Germline CDR1 and CDR2: GTSNPN and SVGIG (reference sequence). CDR3 DNA: TGTGCCTGGGACCTGGTAGCGGGCGAATACAATGAGCAGTTCTTC. Translation: CAWDLVAGEYNEQFF.

This clone was picked up one time. The gene calls are TRBV7-9 and TRBJ1-1; possibly TRBD1 for D (6 bases). Looked up from germline, CDR1 is SEHNR and CDR2 is FQNEAQ (reference sequence). CDR3 length: 15 residues. V was shortened by 2 bases and J by 1 base, with 11 bases between the two germline ends. For the CDR3, the DNA is TGTGCCAGCAGCTTAATGGACAGAGGGAACACTGAAGCTTTCTTT. This encodes CASSLMDRGNTEAFF.

This chain connects TRBV9 to TRBJ2-5, with 13 bases lining up with TRBD2. From germline, CDR1 is SGDLS and CDR2 YYNGEE. The V segment lost 3 bases and the J segment 4 bases; nucleotides outside the gene matches: 9. The CDR3 runs 17 residues. The DNA of the CDR3 is TGTGCCAGCAGCGCGGGAGGAGGGACTAGCGGGGTAGAGACCCAGTACTTC. Amino acid sequence: CASSAGGGTSGVETQYF.

The V and J genes are TRBV15 and TRBJ2-5; 9 bases are shared with TRBD2. Losses at the gene ends were 2 bases for V and 5 bases for J; bases not matched to a gene: 12. This CDR3 contains 17 residues. Germline CDR1 LNHNV, CDR2 YYDKDF (reference sequence). CDR3 region: CATSRRLPAGGWETQYF. The CDR3 nucleotides are TGTGCCACCAGCAGACGCCTACCAGCGGGGGGTTGGGAGACCCAGTACTTC.

The V call is TRBV9, the J call TRBJ1-1; perhaps TRBD1 as D (5 bases). V was trimmed by 4 bases and J by 5 bases, leaving 12 bases between them. The CDR3 extends over 13 amino acids. Germline-derived CDR1 and CDR2 are SGDLS and YYNGEE. The CDR3: CASSQGISTEAFF. As DNA, the CDR3 is TGTGCCAGCAGCCAGGGTATATCGACTGAAGCTTTCTTT.

J is TRBJ2-3 and V is TRBV7-3, with D possibly being TRBD1 (5 bases). Germline assignment: CDR1 SGHTA and CDR2 FQGTGA. With 4 bases removed from V and 6 bases from J, the gap between germline ends came to 14 bases. The CDR3 has 14 amino acids. The chain's CDR3 is CASSSHPKGDTQYF. Here the CDR3 DNA reads TGTGCCAGCAGCTCGCACCCCAAGGGGGATACGCAGTATTTT.

The chain is built from TRBV11-3 and TRBJ1-1, with a weak D call TRBD1 (5 bases). The CDR3 totals 13 residues. With 5 bases removed from V and 6 bases from J, the gap between germline ends came to 13 bases. Germline-derived CDR1 and CDR2 are SGHNT and YENEEA. In DNA, the CDR3 is TGTGCCAGCAGCCCTAGCGGGGCAGCTGAAGCTTTCTTT. Translation: CASSPSGAAEAFF.

The CDR3 loop reads CASSQSQGTGSNQPQHF. CDR3 bases: TGCGCCAGCAGTCAATCGCAGGGCACTGGGAGCAATCAGCCCCAGCATTTT. The chain links TRBV23-1 to TRBJ1-5; TRBD1 is a possible D gene (5 bases). TRBV23-1 is identified as an open reading frame with a role that is uncertain. Trimming cost V 0 bases and J 1 base, with 13 bases left between them. The CDR3 contains 17 residues.

This clone was counted a single time. The chain combines TRBV6-5 with TRBJ1-1; possible D gene TRBD1, 5 bases. V dropped 11 bases and J dropped 1 base, with 8 bases sitting between them. Germline CDR1 reads MNHEY; CDR2 reads SVGAGI. This CDR3 contains 11 residues. In nucleotides, the CDR3 is TGTGCCTCGGGGGGGAACACTGAAGCTTTCTTT. It codes for CASGGNTEAFF.

This sequence joins TRBV6-1 and TRBJ2-7; D possibly corresponds to TRBD1 (6 bases). This CDR3 contains 14 residues. V was trimmed by 9 bases and J by 2 bases, leaving 17 bases between them. Germline loops: CDR1 MNHNS, CDR2 SASEGT. The CDR3 protein is CASRRDTLTYEQYF. The CDR3 nucleotides read TGTGCCAGTCGCCGGGACACACTCACCTACGAGCAGTACTTC.